The clone carrying this T cell receptor (beta chain) was seen only a few times. J lost 4 bases, V lost 3 bases, and 9 bases had no gene match. CDR1 is LGHNA and CDR2 is YSLEER in the germline V gene. This CDR3 has 17 amino acids. This entry is derived from a study of T-cell reconstitution after alpha-beta-depleted transplantation in children. Using unique molecular identifiers, the investigators prepared the TCRbeta library. Using its own MiXCR run on the PCR reads, TCRdb lists one record per CDR3 protein. The data hold almost 400,000 distinct CDR3 sequences, with 20% observed a single time. This clonotype originated in a human donor who donated a stem cell graft to a child with acute myeloid leukemia. This sample comprised PBMCs from the stem cell graft donor, obtained from the stem cell graft. V and J are TRBV4-3 and TRBJ2-2; 9 bases match TRBD2. The CDR3 spells CASSHKQTSGSTGELFF. DNA of the CDR3: TGCGCCAGCAGCCACAAACAGACTAGCGGATCCACCGGGGAGCTGTTTTTT.